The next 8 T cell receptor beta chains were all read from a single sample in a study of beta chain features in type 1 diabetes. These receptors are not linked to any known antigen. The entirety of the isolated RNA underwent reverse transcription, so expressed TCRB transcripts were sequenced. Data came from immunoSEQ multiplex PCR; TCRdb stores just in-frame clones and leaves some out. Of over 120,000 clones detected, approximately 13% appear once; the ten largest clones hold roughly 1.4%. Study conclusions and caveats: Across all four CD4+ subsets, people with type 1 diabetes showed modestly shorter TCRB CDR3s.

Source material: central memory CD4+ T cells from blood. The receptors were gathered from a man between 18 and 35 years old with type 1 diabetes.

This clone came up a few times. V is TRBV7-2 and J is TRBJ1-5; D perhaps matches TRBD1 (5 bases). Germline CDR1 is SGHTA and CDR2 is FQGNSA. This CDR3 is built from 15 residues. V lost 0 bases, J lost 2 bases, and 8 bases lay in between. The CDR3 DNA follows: TGTGCCAGCAGCTTAGCCGGCAGGGGCAATCAGCCCCAGCATTTT. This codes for CASSLAGRGNQPQHF.

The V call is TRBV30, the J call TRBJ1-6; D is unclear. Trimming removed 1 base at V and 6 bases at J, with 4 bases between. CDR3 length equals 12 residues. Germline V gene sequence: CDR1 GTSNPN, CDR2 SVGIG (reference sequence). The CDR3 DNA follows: TGTGCCTGGAGTGCAATTAATTCACCCCTCCACTTT. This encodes CAWSAINSPLHF.

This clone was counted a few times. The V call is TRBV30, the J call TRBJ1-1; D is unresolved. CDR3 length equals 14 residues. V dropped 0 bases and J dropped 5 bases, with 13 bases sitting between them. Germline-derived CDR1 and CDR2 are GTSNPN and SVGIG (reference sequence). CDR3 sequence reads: CAWSVGNYLTEAFF. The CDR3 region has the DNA TGTGCCTGGAGTGTCGGGAACTATCTGACTGAAGCTTTCTTT.

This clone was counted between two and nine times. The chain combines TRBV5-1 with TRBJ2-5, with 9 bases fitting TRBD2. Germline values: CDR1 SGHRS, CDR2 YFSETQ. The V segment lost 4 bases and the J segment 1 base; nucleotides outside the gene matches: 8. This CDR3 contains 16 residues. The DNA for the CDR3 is TGCGCCAGCAGCACGTCCGGACTAGCGAGCCAAGAGACCCAGTACTTC. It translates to CASSTSGLASQETQYF.

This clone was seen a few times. The CDR3 DNA follows: TGCGCCAGCAGCCCCGAGTTGGCGAGGGGGGAGCTGTTTTTT. It is translated as CASSPELARGELFF. This rearrangement joins TRBV5-1 to TRBJ2-2; D not certain. V lost 4 bases and J 8 bases, leaving 15 bases between the germline ends. CDR1 and CDR2 (germline): SGHRS, YFSETQ. This CDR3 region has 14 residues.

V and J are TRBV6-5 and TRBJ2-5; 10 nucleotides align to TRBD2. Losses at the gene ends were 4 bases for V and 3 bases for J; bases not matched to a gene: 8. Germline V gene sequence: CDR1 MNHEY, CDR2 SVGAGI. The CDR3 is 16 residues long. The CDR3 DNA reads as TGTGCCAGCAGTTTAATGGGGCTAGCGGGGGAAGAGACCCAGTACTTC. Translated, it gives CASSLMGLAGEETQYF.

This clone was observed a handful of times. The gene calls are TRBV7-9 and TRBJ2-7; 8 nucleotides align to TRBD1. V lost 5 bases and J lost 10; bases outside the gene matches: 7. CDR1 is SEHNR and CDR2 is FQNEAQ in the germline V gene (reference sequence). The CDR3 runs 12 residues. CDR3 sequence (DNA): TGTGCCAGCAGCCGGACAGGGTTAGGACAGTACTTC. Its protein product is CASSRTGLGQYF.

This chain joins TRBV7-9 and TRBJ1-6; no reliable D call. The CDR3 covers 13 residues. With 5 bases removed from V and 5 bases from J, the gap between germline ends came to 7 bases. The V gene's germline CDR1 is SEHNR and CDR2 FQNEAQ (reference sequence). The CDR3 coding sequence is TGTGCCAGCAGCCTATTGGATAATTCACCCCTCCACTTT. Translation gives CASSLLDNSPLHF.